Listed below are T cell receptor beta chains from one sample, sequenced in a study of blood T cell repertoires in COVID-19. The protocol was immunoSEQ multiplex PCR, while the TCRdb copy is restricted to in-frame clones and leaves out a portion. The sample comprises 60,000 to 100,000 clones, roughly 89% of which are singletons, and 4.6% rests with the top ten. The sequenced sample was peripheral blood. The receptors were sampled from a middle-aged man with active COVID-19. The conserved cysteine and the conserved F or W are not part of the CDR3 here.

J,V,CDR3
TRBJ2-7,TRBV5-5,ASSLGQSTYEQY
TRBJ2-2,TRBV28,ASTVGGASTGELF
TRBJ2-1,TRBV5-1,ASSLTSGSVNEQF
TRBJ2-7,TRBV29-1,SVRYSYEQY
TRBJ1-1,TRBV19,ASSHTGGEAF
TRBJ2-1,TRBV12-3/TRBV12-4,ASSLGDGGVLF
TRBJ1-5,TRBV6-1,ASSDAGKGNQPQH
TRBJ1-4,TRBV29-1,SGNTGTGSEKLF
TRBJ2-3,TRBV19,ASTRRVGADTQY
TRBJ2-7,TRBV19,ASSTGVAYEQY
TRBJ1-5,TRBV27,ASSLTRTGFGQPQH
TRBJ1-5,TRBV27,ASSLFDGGGQPQH
TRBJ2-1,TRBV11-1,ASSNHRDNEQF
TRBJ2-7,TRBV6-2/TRBV6-3,ASSPPGLAGKGGEQY
TRBJ2-7,TRBV9,ASSARGWDRGFHEQY
TRBJ2-4,TRBV28,ASSLGALAKNIQY
TRBJ1-2,TRBV7-9,ASSFRGSNYGYT
TRBJ1-5,TRBV10-1,ASSPGINQPQH
TRBJ1-4,TRBV5-6,ASSLGQNEKLF
TRBJ1-1,TRBV28,ASRETANTEAF
TRBJ2-1,TRBV28,ASHTSGTVSYNEQF
TRBJ2-1,TRBV5-1,ASGDRMHEQF
TRBJ1-2,TRBV4-3,ASSQEGYRGYGYT
TRBJ1-6,TRBV28,ASSYHGQGAGNSPLH
TRBJ1-2,TRBV18,ASSPQGNYGYT
TRBJ2-7,TRBV5-6,ASSPRIAGGLY
TRBJ1-6,TRBV6-4,ASSDSSQGPLH
TRBJ1-4,TRBV14,ASSQITAHNEKLF
TRBJ2-2,TRBV2,ASRAGGPGELF
TRBJ1-5,TRBV29-1,SVVLAVGGAPQH
TRBJ2-1,TRBV4-3,ASSQGSSGEQF
TRBJ1-1,TRBV5-6,ASSLKEKGDRDTEAF
TRBJ2-2,TRBV12-5,ASGLDRRIFTGELF
TRBJ1-1,TRBV10-3,AISVGGQSNTEAF
TRBJ1-1,TRBV11-3,ASSSRQLGMGITEAF
TRBJ2-5,TRBV5-1,ASSEDRGGHQY
TRBJ2-4,TRBV28,ASSPGQGAFRY
TRBJ2-7,TRBV10-3,AISETGYEQY
TRBJ1-1,TRBV10-3,AISSGQLTEAF
TRBJ2-3,TRBV4-2,ASSQATGVMTDTQY
TRBJ2-7,TRBV6-4,ASLQGANYEQY
TRBJ2-3,TRBV29-1,SVEVVFTDTQY
TRBJ2-5,TRBV2,ASRATSGRAETQY
TRBJ1-6,TRBV19,ASSQAINSPLH
TRBJ2-7,TRBV6-6,ASSPQGYEQY
TRBJ2-5,TRBV4-1,ASSQDNQGSRKTQY
TRBJ1-1,TRBV5-1,ASSLAGQLNTEAF
TRBJ2-3,TRBV11-3,ASSELATDTQY
TRBJ2-1,TRBV5-6,ASSCRSRLAGTYNEQF
TRBJ2-1,TRBV5-6,ASSPGLLEVGNEQF
TRBJ2-3,TRBV3-1/TRBV3-2,ASSQARGGRESDTQY
TRBJ1-3,TRBV12-3/TRBV12-4,ASSQGTGNTIY
TRBJ1-1,TRBV12-3/TRBV12-4,ASSLPPPEEAF
TRBJ1-1,TRBV19,ASYEEWNTEAF
TRBJ1-5,TRBV4-1,ASSQWFQRYYSNQPQH
TRBJ1-3,TRBV5-6,ASSGPGSSGNTIY
TRBJ2-1,TRBV28,ASSRGNGIEQF
TRBJ1-5,TRBV7-9,ASSGGFGQPQH
TRBJ2-5,TRBV6-6,ASSYSDRAY
TRBJ2-2,TRBV5-1,ASSPRGLAGGANTGELF